The 21 T cell receptor beta chains listed next were all sequenced from one sample in a study of T cell responses to AZD1222 COVID-19 vaccine. Data came from immunoSEQ multiplex PCR; TCRdb stores just in-frame clones and leaves some out. Here the sample spans roughly 150,000 clones, 80% to 90% being singletons. The material was peripheral blood, obtained on day 0 of AZD1222 vaccination. The receptors here all came from an adult in good health.

This sequence joins TRBV7-3 and TRBJ2-1; 7 nucleotides agree with TRBD2. From germline, CDR1 is SGHTA and CDR2 FQGTGA. The CDR3 extends over 13 amino acids. The J segment lost 11 bases and the V segment lost 5 bases, leaving 9 bases of the junction unmatched. CDR3 sequence (DNA): TGTGCCAGCAGCACGCGGGAGCTATCTCAGCAGTTCTTC. Protein: CASSTRELSQQFF. Supplemented by reference TRBV7-3 and TRBJ2-1, the full variable domain reads GAGVSQTPSNKVTEKGKYVELRCDPISGHTALYWYRQSLGQGPEFLIYFQGTGAADDSGLPNDRFFAVRPEGSVSTLKIQRTERGDSAVYLCASSTRELSQQFFGPGTRLTVL.

This chain joins TRBV19 and TRBJ2-6, with no clear D. Germline V lookup: CDR1 LNHDA, CDR2 SQIVND (reference sequence). V was cut by 6 bases and J by 2 bases, with 11 bases left in between. CDR3 length: 15 residues. The CDR3: CASSEQFTGANVLTF. CDR3 nucleotides: TGTGCCAGTAGCGAACAGTTCACTGGGGCCAACGTCCTGACTTTC.

The rearrangement links TRBV18 to TRBJ1-2; TRBD1 is a possible D gene (5 bases). The V gene's germline CDR1 is KGHSH and CDR2 LQKENI. The CDR3 has 15 residues. V lost 0 bases, J lost 1 base, and 9 bases lay in between. CDR3 loop: CASSPPGVNNYGYTF. The CDR3 nucleotides read TGTGCCAGCTCACCACCGGGGGTAAATAACTATGGCTACACCTTC. Using reference TRBV18 and TRBJ1-2 for the parts outside the CDR3, the full variable domain is NAGVMQNPRHLVRRRGQEARLRCSPMKGHSHVYWYRQLPEEGLKFMVYLQKENIIDESGMPKERFSAEFPKEGPSILRIQQVVRGDSAAYFCASSPPGVNNYGYTFGSGTRLTVV.

The gene calls are TRBV2 and TRBJ1-4; D might be TRBD1 (5 bases). There are 13 residues in the CDR3. The V and J ends lost 9 bases and 7 bases respectively, with 15 bases between them. The germline V gene has CDR1 SNHLY and CDR2 FYNNEI. The CDR3 protein is CASARGEGEKLFF. The CDR3 DNA follows: TGTGCCAGTGCGCGGGGGGAGGGTGAAAAACTGTTTTTT. Full variable domain (rest looked up from reference TRBV2 and TRBJ1-4): EPEVTQTPSHQVTQMGQEVILRCVPISNHLYFYWYRQILGQKVEFLVSFYNNEISEKSEIFDDQFSVERPDGSNFTLKIRSTKLEDSAMYFCASARGEGEKLFFGSGTQLSVL.

The gene calls are TRBV12-3 or TRBV12-4 and TRBJ1-6; D call uncertain. The CDR3 contains 13 residues. V lost 7 bases and J 7 bases, leaving 11 bases between the germline ends. CDR3 amino acids: CASTPRPNSPLHF. The CDR3 DNA reads as TGTGCCAGCACCCCAAGACCAAATTCACCCCTCCACTTT.

This clone was counted once. CDR3 loop: CASSPRNTEAFF. In DNA, the CDR3 is TGTGCCAGCAGTCCCAGGAACACTGAAGCTTTCTTT. This chain links TRBV11-2 with TRBJ1-1, with D unclear. V shed 6 bases and J shed 1 base, with 6 bases lying between them. The CDR3 is 12 residues long. CDR1 SGHAT and CDR2 FQNNGV come from the germline V gene.

V and J are TRBV11-2 and TRBJ1-4; no definite D call. Trimming removed 5 bases from V and 8 bases from J, with 21 bases in between. Germline CDR1 reads SGHAT; CDR2 reads FQNNGV. The CDR3 sequence is 16 residues long. For the CDR3, the DNA is TGTGCCAGCAGCCAGCGTCGGACCGGCCAGAGGGAAAAACTGTTTTTT. It is translated as CASSQRRTGQREKLFF.

The chain couples TRBV24-1 to TRBJ2-7; no reliable D call. Germline-derived CDR1 and CDR2 are KGHDR and SFDVKD. This CDR3 has 15 residues. Trimming left V 3 bases short and J 3 bases short, with 14 bases between. CDR3 protein: CATSDARGPVYEQYF. The CDR3 bases are TGTGCCACCAGTGATGCCCGAGGTCCGGTCTACGAGCAGTACTTC.

The chain carries TRBV5-1 and TRBJ2-2; possible D gene TRBD2, 6 bases. V lost 7 bases, J lost 5 bases, and 12 bases lay in between. Germline V gives CDR1 SGHRS, CDR2 YFSETQ. The CDR3 extends over 13 amino acids. The CDR3 nucleotides are TGCGCCAGCGGAGCCGGGGGTACCGGGGAGCTGTTTTTT. Encoded protein: CASGAGGTGELFF.

This clone showed up just a few times. The chain has TRBV4-3 and TRBJ2-7, with 9 bases fitting TRBD1. CDR3 length: 16 residues. Unmatched junction bases numbered 6, after V lost 0 bases and J lost 3 bases. Germline CDR1 reads LGHNA; CDR2 reads YSLEER. For the CDR3, the DNA is TGCGCCAGCAGCCAAGATAACGGACAGGGGTACTACGAGCAGTACTTC. Translation gives CASSQDNGQGYYEQYF.

This chain links TRBV3-1 (or the pseudogene TRBV3-2) with TRBJ2-7; D not resolved. Germline assignment: CDR1 LGHDT and CDR2 YNNKEL (reference sequence). CDR3 length equals 14 residues. The V and J ends lost 3 bases and 3 bases respectively, with 12 bases between them. The CDR3 loop reads CASSQTRLFYEQYF. CDR3 in DNA: TGTGCCAGCAGCCAGACCAGGCTTTTCTACGAGCAGTACTTC.

CDR3 nucleotide sequence: TGTGCCTCCCTCGGCGACAGGGGGGCGAACACTGAAGCTTTCTTT. Its translation is CASLGDRGANTEAFF. The chain joins TRBV30 to TRBJ1-1; TRBD1 matches at 9 bases. Germline V gene sequence: CDR1 GTSNPN, CDR2 SVGIG (reference sequence). V lost 7 bases and J lost 1; bases outside the gene matches: 10. This CDR3 region has 15 residues.

The V gene is TRBV28, the J gene TRBJ2-4; D is undetermined. The CDR3 has 13 amino acids. Germline loops: CDR1 MDHEN, CDR2 SYDVKM. Trimming took 1 base from V and 1 from J, leaving 2 bases between them. This CDR3 is CASSLLAKNIQYF. CDR3 DNA sequence: TGTGCCAGCAGTTTATTGGCCAAAAACATTCAGTACTTC.

The chain couples TRBV19 to TRBJ2-7, with 8 bases identical to TRBD2. After removal of 3 bases from V and 2 bases from J, the junction contained 6 bases not matched to a gene. From germline, CDR1 is LNHDA and CDR2 SQIVND (reference sequence). This CDR3 region has 15 residues. The CDR3 loop is CASSIQGLGPYEQYF. The CDR3 DNA reads TGTGCCAGTAGTATTCAGGGACTAGGACCCTACGAGCAGTACTTC.

The gene calls are TRBV7-7 and TRBJ2-7, with D perhaps assigned TRBD1 or TRBD2 (5 bases each). Trimming took off 1 base at V and 0 bases at J, with 10 bases between the two ends. The CDR3 consists of 15 residues. The germline V gene has CDR1 SSHAT and CDR2 FNYEAQ (reference sequence). DNA of the CDR3: TGTGCCAGCAGCTTAGGGGCAGGGAGCTCCTACGAGCAGTACTTC. This sequence encodes CASSLGAGSSYEQYF.

This rearrangement joins TRBV30 to TRBJ2-5, with D tentatively TRBD1 (6 bases). Per the germline V gene, CDR1 is GTSNPN and CDR2 is SVGIG (reference sequence). CDR3 length: 15 amino acids. V was trimmed by 3 bases and J by 0 bases, leaving 14 bases between them. CDR3 residues: CAWSAPDSYQETQYF. DNA for the CDR3: TGTGCCTGGAGCGCCCCGGACAGCTACCAAGAGACCCAGTACTTC. Drawing the rest from reference TRBV30 and TRBJ2-5, the complete variable domain is SQTIHQWPATLVQPVGSPLSLECTVEGTSNPNLYWYRQAAGRGLQLLFYSVGIGQISSEVPQNLSASRPQDRQFILSSKKLLLSDSGFYLCAWSAPDSYQETQYFGPGTRLLVL.

This sequence joins TRBV7-3 and TRBJ1-2; D call uncertain. V lost 0 bases and J lost 3, with 8 bases in between. CDR3 length equals 14 residues. Germline V gives CDR1 SGHTA, CDR2 FQGTGA. CDR3 in DNA: TGTGCCAGCAGCTTAACAACTCAAGACTATGGCTACACCTTC. The encoded protein is CASSLTTQDYGYTF.

This rearrangement joins TRBV27 to TRBJ2-7; 9 bases line up with TRBD1. Per germline, CDR1 MNHEY and CDR2 SMNVEV (reference sequence). Unmatched junction bases numbered 4, after V lost 3 bases and J lost 4 bases. The CDR3 has 14 amino acids. The CDR3 loop reads CASSFGTGWYEQYF. The CDR3 region has the DNA TGTGCCAGCAGTTTCGGGACAGGGTGGTACGAGCAGTACTTC.

The chain uses TRBV18 and TRBJ1-2; perhaps TRBD1 as D (5 bases). The germline V and J ends were trimmed by 4 bases and 1 base, with 13 bases remaining between them. This CDR3 has 15 amino acids. Germline V CDR1 and CDR2: KGHSH, LQKENI. The CDR3 DNA reads TGTGCCAGCTCACTTTCGGGACGGGGTAACTATGGCTACACCTTC. Amino acids: CASSLSGRGNYGYTF.

The V call is TRBV5-1, the J call TRBJ2-2, with a possible D match to TRBD2 (5 bases). Trimming shortened V by 3 bases and J by 3 bases, and 9 bases separated the two germline ends. The CDR3 is made up of 14 amino acids. Germline V gene lookup returns CDR1 SGHRS and CDR2 YFSETQ. The CDR3 sequence: CASSWTADTGELFF. The DNA of the CDR3 is TGCGCCAGCAGCTGGACTGCCGACACCGGGGAGCTGTTTTTT.

DNA for the CDR3: TGTGCCAGCAGCTTTTTGGGAGCTGGGGCCAACGTCCTGACTTTC. As protein: CASSFLGAGANVLTF. The J gene is TRBJ2-6, the V gene TRBV7-3, with a possible D match to TRBD2 (5 bases). Trimming removed 3 bases at V and 2 bases at J, with 8 bases between. This CDR3 region has 15 residues. Germline V gives CDR1 SGHTA, CDR2 FQGTGA.